These 27 T cell receptor beta chains were sequenced from one sample in a study of blood T cell repertoires in COVID-19. Clones were sequenced by immunoSEQ multiplex PCR, and TCRdb holds only the in-frame ones, with some missing. Among 150,000 to 200,000 clones listed, 75% to 90% were seen once. Sample: PBMCs or T cells enriched from blood (not recorded which). These receptor sequences come from a man aged 65 to 79 who had been exposed to COVID-19.

This chain links TRBV29-1 with TRBJ2-3; TRBD2 aligns across 9 bases. CDR1 and CDR2 from the germline V gene are SQVTM and ANQGSEA. V gave up 6 bases and J gave up 5 bases; unmatched junction bases: 9. The CDR3 is made up of 14 amino acids. CDR3 nucleotides: TGCAGCGTAGACCTTAGCGGGAGAAGAGATACGCAGTATTTT. It encodes CSVDLSGRRDTQYF.

The V and J genes are TRBV7-2 and TRBJ2-7; D perhaps matches TRBD2 (6 bases). CDR1 is SGHTA and CDR2 is FQGNSA in the germline V gene. This CDR3 region has 15 residues. V lost 0 bases and J lost 3, with 12 bases in between. In DNA form, the CDR3 reads TGTGCCAGCAGCTTAGCGCCCGGGGGAGGCTACGAGCAGTACTTC. It translates to CASSLAPGGGYEQYF.

The gene calls are TRBV5-5 and TRBJ1-2; perhaps TRBD1 as D (5 bases). Germline CDR1 reads SGHKS; CDR2 reads YYEKEE (reference sequence). CDR3 length: 15 residues. V was pared by 1 base and J by 4 bases, with 14 bases between. The CDR3 spells CASSLRAGLGYGYTF. The CDR3 bases are TGTGCCAGCAGCTTGAGGGCAGGGTTGGGCTATGGCTACACCTTC.

This clone has a single count. The chain couples TRBV6-5 to TRBJ2-3; possibly TRBD2 for D (6 bases). Germline V CDR1 and CDR2: MNHEY, SVGAGI. Deletions cut 6 bases from V and 4 bases from J, with 17 bases between. The CDR3 length is 15 residues. CDR3 loop: CASRVWRGAADTQYF. CDR3 coding DNA: TGTGCCAGCAGGGTCTGGCGGGGCGCGGCAGATACGCAGTATTTT.

The genes are TRBV7-9 and TRBJ2-3, with TRBD1 matching 10 bases. This CDR3 comprises 18 residues. Trimming removed 1 base from V and 2 bases from J; junction bases left unmatched: 9. Per germline, CDR1 SEHNR and CDR2 FQNEAQ (reference sequence). The CDR3 bases are TGTGCCAGCAGCTTAGTGTATGGGGGACAGGGGATCACAGATACGCAGTATTTT. Translated: CASSLVYGGQGITDTQYF.

V is TRBV7-2 and J is TRBJ2-3; no clear D gene. CDR3 size: 17 residues. Germline CDR1 reads SGHTA; CDR2 reads FQGNSA. Trimming took 0 bases from V and 1 from J, leaving 14 bases between them. CDR3 sequence (DNA): TGTGCCAGCAGCTTAGCGGCTTCTACCCGGGGCACAGATACGCAGTATTTT. This gives the protein CASSLAASTRGTDTQYF.

A word on this clone: Compared with germline, one end of the junction differs, possibly owing to a read error. The V gene is TRBV7-2, the J gene TRBJ2-2; 7 bases line up with TRBD2. This CDR3 spans 15 amino acids. CDR1 is SGHTA, CDR2 FQGNSA, per germline. The CDR3 sequence is CASSLAVTGLGELFF. DNA of the CDR3: TGTGCCAGCAGCCTAGCGGTAACCGGTTTGGGGGAGCTGTTTTTT. Combining the CDR3 with reference TRBV7-2 and TRBJ2-2 gives the whole variable domain GAGVSQSPSNKVTEKGKDVELRCDPISGHTALYWYRQSLGQGLEFLIYFQGNSAPDKSGLPSDRFSAERTGGSVSTLTIQRTQQEDSAVYLCASSLAVTGLGELFFGEGSRLTVL.

The chain joins TRBV9 to TRBJ2-2; 8 bases fit TRBD2. The junction had 7 bases not matched to a gene; V was cut back by 0 bases and J by 6 bases. The length of the CDR3 is 16 residues. The germline gives CDR1 SGDLS, CDR2 YYNGEE. The CDR3 nucleotides are TGTGCCAGCAGCGTAGATCCAGCGGGAGATCCCGGGGAGCTGTTTTTT. It specifies CASSVDPAGDPGELFF.

The genes are TRBV30 and TRBJ1-3; TRBD1 matches at 7 bases. This CDR3 spans 14 amino acids. V lost 4 bases to trimming and J lost 3 bases; unmatched junction nucleotides: 6. Germline-derived CDR1 and CDR2 are GTSNPN and SVGIG (reference sequence). CDR3 in DNA: TGTGCCTGGAATATCGGGACAGATGGAAACACCATATATTTT. Translating gives CAWNIGTDGNTIYF.

The DNA of the CDR3 is TGTGCCAGCAGTTTTGGGACAGGGGGAAACACCGGGGAGCTGTTTTTT. Amino acid sequence: CASSFGTGGNTGELFF. The chain employs TRBV27 and TRBJ2-2, with 11 bases fitting TRBD1. This CDR3 has 16 residues. The V gene end was trimmed by 3 bases and the J gene end by 2 bases; junction bases not matched to a gene: 2. CDR1 and CDR2 (germline): MNHEY, SMNVEV (reference sequence).

The genes are TRBV30 and TRBJ1-1; TRBD1 aligns across 8 bases. The V gene end was trimmed by 5 bases and the J gene end by 8 bases; junction bases not matched to a gene: 7. The germline gives CDR1 GTSNPN, CDR2 SVGIG (reference sequence). CDR3 length: 12 residues. CDR3 nucleotides: TGTGCCTGGGTTCGGACAGGGCAAGAAGCTTTCTTT. Amino acid sequence: CAWVRTGQEAFF.

V is TRBV2 and J is TRBJ2-5; D perhaps matches TRBD1 (6 bases). The V gene lost 5 bases and the J gene lost 4 bases, with 17 bases spanning the gap. The CDR3 is 15 amino acids. Per the germline V gene, CDR1 is SNHLY and CDR2 is FYNNEI. The CDR3 DNA reads as TGTGCCAGCAGTTCGTCCGGGACACGGAGAGAGACCCAGTACTTC. This translates into CASSSSGTRRETQYF.

This clone was picked up one time. The rearrangement joins TRBV5-1 to TRBJ1-1, with a possible D match to TRBD1 (5 bases). The V gene's germline CDR1 is SGHRS and CDR2 YFSETQ. The length of the CDR3 is 13 residues. The V gene lost 4 bases and the J gene lost 1 base, with 8 bases spanning the gap. CDR3 bases: TGCGCCAGCAGCCCACAGGAGAACACTGAAGCTTTCTTT. It specifies CASSPQENTEAFF. Drawing the rest from reference TRBV5-1 and TRBJ1-1, the complete variable domain is KAGVTQTPRYLIKTRGQQVTLSCSPISGHRSVSWYQQTPGQGLQFLFEYFSETQRNKGNFPGRFSGRQFSNSRSEMNVSTLELGDSALYLCASSPQENTEAFFGQGTRLTVV.

V gene TRBV4-2 combines with J gene TRBJ2-7, with 11 bases identical to TRBD2. The germline gives CDR1 LGHNA, CDR2 YNFKEQ. J gave up 6 bases and V 2 bases, and 6 bases lay outside the gene matches. The CDR3 totals 15 residues. Here the CDR3 reads CASSQPSGGQGEQYF. In DNA, the CDR3 is TGTGCCAGCAGCCAACCTAGCGGGGGGCAGGGCGAGCAGTACTTC.

The chain uses TRBV7-2 and TRBJ1-3, with a weak D call TRBD1 (5 bases). The length of the CDR3 is 15 residues. The germline V and J ends were trimmed by 7 bases and 0 bases, with 13 bases remaining between them. Germline lookup yields CDR1 SGHTA and CDR2 FQGNSA. CDR3 bases: TGTGCCAGCACCATGGGAGGGGCCTCTGGAAACACCATATATTTT. It codes for CASTMGGASGNTIYF.

The V and J genes are TRBV5-4 and TRBJ1-2; D is uncertain. Germline V gene sequence: CDR1 SGHNT, CDR2 YYREEE (reference sequence). The V gene lost 4 bases and the J gene lost 3 bases, with 22 bases spanning the gap. The CDR3 consists of 17 residues. CDR3 coding DNA: TGTGCCAGCAGCCCATTGGGCGCGAATCACGGGGACTATGGCTACACCTTC. The encoded protein is CASSPLGANHGDYGYTF.

The V and J genes are TRBV5-1 and TRBJ2-7; 7 bases are a match to TRBD2. With V trimmed by 0 bases and J by 7 bases, 10 bases remained unmatched. Germline V gene sequence: CDR1 SGHRS, CDR2 YFSETQ. The CDR3 is made up of 15 amino acids. This chain's CDR3 is CASSLDPSGAGEQYF. The CDR3 nucleotides are TGCGCCAGCAGCTTGGATCCTAGCGGAGCGGGGGAGCAGTACTTC.

V and J are TRBV9 and TRBJ2-1, with D possibly matching TRBD2 (6 bases). The CDR3 is made up of 14 amino acids. V shed 3 bases and J shed 4 bases, with 11 bases lying between them. Germline-derived CDR1 and CDR2 are SGDLS and YYNGEE. CDR3 protein: CASSERVHYNEQFF. CDR3 nucleotide sequence: TGTGCCAGCAGCGAGCGGGTTCATTACAATGAGCAGTTCTTC.

The chain uses TRBV30 and TRBJ1-1, with D unresolved. Trimming took off 3 bases at V and 3 bases at J, with 11 bases between the two ends. From germline, CDR1 is GTSNPN and CDR2 SVGIG (reference sequence). The CDR3 consists of 13 residues. CDR3 amino acids: CAWSVGIYTEAFF. The CDR3 DNA sequence: TGTGCCTGGAGCGTTGGCATCTACACTGAAGCTTTCTTT.

CDR3 sequence (DNA): TGTGCCAGCAGCAAGGGGCTGGGTAGCGGGAGAACAAACATTCAGTACTTC. The encoded protein is CASSKGLGSGRTNIQYF. The chain links TRBV21-1 to TRBJ2-4; no check of the table's D call, TRBD2, against the DNA was made. TRBV21-1 is described as a pseudogene. This CDR3 spans 17 amino acids.

This chain links TRBV12-3 or TRBV12-4 with TRBJ2-3; a weak D match, TRBD2 (5 bases). The CDR3 runs to 12 residues. The V and J ends lost 3 bases and 7 bases respectively, with 8 bases between them. The CDR3: CASSLGSNTQYF. CDR3 bases: TGTGCCAGCAGTTTGGGGAGCAATACGCAGTATTTT.

The count of this clone is one. This chain uses TRBV6-2 or TRBV6-3 with TRBJ2-1, with 7 bases that match TRBD2. Germline CDR1 and CDR2: MNHEY and SVGEGT. The junction had 10 bases not matched to a gene; V was cut back by 4 bases and J by 10 bases. This CDR3 contains 14 residues. The CDR3 loop is CASSSLRASGEQFF. The CDR3, as DNA: TGTGCCAGCAGTTCCCTTAGGGCTAGCGGAGAGCAGTTCTTC.

In its sample, this clone was seen a few times. This chain joins TRBV11-2 and TRBJ2-1, with TRBD2 identical over 13 bases. The CDR3 spans 17 residues. The germline V gene has CDR1 SGHAT and CDR2 FQNNGV. Trimming took 6 bases from V and 7 from J; bases not matched to a gene: 12. The CDR3 DNA sequence: TGTGCCAGCAGACTAGCGGGAGGGGGGCCGCGAGGGAATGAGCAGTTCTTC. Its translation: CASRLAGGGPRGNEQFF.

V usage is TRBV19 and J usage is TRBJ2-2; no clear D gene. CDR3 length: 15 amino acids. V shed 4 bases and J shed 0 bases, with 9 bases lying between them. Germline CDR1 and CDR2: LNHDA and SQIVND (reference sequence). The CDR3 protein is CASSNSPANTGELFF. CDR3 coding DNA: TGTGCCAGTAGTAACAGTCCCGCGAACACCGGGGAGCTGTTTTTT.

V gene TRBV18 combines with J gene TRBJ2-7, with D possibly being TRBD2 (7 bases). Germline V CDR1 and CDR2: KGHSH, LQKENI. V was clipped by 3 bases and J by 7 bases, with 13 bases between them. The CDR3 has 13 amino acids. CDR3 region: CASSPGGAREQYF. CDR3 DNA: TGTGCCAGCTCACCTGGGGGGGCGCGGGAGCAGTACTTC.

V and J are TRBV28 and TRBJ1-2; 9 bases align to TRBD1. The trim removed 4 bases at V and 4 bases at J, leaving 10 bases unmatched. In germline, CDR1 is MDHEN, CDR2 SYDVKM. The length of the CDR3 is 16 residues. Here the CDR3 reads CASSSPGQGVPYGYTF. The CDR3 bases are TGTGCCAGCAGTTCCCCGGGACAGGGCGTTCCCTATGGCTACACCTTC.

The rearrangement links TRBV5-1 to TRBJ1-1; the D gene is possibly TRBD1 (5 bases). Germline CDR1 SGHRS, CDR2 YFSETQ. The CDR3 is 15 amino acids. Trimming left V 4 bases short and J 0 bases short, with 13 bases between. The CDR3 spells CASSRGLRLNTEAFF. The CDR3 region has the DNA TGCGCCAGCAGCAGGGGACTCCGTTTGAACACTGAAGCTTTCTTT.